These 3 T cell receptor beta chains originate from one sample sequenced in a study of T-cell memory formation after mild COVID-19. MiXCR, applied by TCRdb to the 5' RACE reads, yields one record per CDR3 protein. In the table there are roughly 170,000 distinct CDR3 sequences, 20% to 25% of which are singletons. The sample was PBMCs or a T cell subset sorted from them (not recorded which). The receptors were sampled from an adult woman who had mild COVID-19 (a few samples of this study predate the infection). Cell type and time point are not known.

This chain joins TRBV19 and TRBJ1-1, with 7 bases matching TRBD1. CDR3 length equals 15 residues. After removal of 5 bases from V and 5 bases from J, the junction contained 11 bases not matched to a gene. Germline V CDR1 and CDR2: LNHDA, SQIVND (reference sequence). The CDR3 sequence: CASSSSQGYPTEAFF. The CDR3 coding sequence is TGTGCCAGTAGTTCCTCACAGGGGTATCCTACTGAAGCTTTCTTT. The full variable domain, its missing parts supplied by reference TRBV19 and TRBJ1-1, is DGGITQSPKYLFRKEGQNVTLSCEQNLNHDAMYWYRQDPGQGLRLIYYSQIVNDFQKGDIAEGYSVSREKKESFPLTVTSAQKNPTAFYLCASSSSQGYPTEAFFGQGTRLTVV.

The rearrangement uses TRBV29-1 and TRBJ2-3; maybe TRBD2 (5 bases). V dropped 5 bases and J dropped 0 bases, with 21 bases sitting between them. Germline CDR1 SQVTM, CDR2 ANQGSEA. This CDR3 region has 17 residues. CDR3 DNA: TGCAGCGTTTTGGGCCCCCTAAGCGGAACTAGCACAGATACGCAGTATTTT. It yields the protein CSVLGPLSGTSTDTQYF.

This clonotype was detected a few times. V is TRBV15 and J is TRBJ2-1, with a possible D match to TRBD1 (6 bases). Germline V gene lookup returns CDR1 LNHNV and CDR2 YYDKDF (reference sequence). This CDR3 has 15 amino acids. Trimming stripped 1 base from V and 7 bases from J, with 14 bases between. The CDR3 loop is CATSRARGTGNEQFF. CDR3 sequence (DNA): TGTGCCACCAGCAGAGCCAGGGGAACTGGGAATGAGCAGTTCTTC. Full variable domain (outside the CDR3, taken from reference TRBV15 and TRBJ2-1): DAMVIQNPRYQVTQFGKPVTLSCSQTLNHNVMYWYQQKSSQAPKLLFHYYDKDFNNEADTPDNFQSRRPNTSFCFLDIRSPGLGDTAMYLCATSRARGTGNEQFFGPGTRLTVL.